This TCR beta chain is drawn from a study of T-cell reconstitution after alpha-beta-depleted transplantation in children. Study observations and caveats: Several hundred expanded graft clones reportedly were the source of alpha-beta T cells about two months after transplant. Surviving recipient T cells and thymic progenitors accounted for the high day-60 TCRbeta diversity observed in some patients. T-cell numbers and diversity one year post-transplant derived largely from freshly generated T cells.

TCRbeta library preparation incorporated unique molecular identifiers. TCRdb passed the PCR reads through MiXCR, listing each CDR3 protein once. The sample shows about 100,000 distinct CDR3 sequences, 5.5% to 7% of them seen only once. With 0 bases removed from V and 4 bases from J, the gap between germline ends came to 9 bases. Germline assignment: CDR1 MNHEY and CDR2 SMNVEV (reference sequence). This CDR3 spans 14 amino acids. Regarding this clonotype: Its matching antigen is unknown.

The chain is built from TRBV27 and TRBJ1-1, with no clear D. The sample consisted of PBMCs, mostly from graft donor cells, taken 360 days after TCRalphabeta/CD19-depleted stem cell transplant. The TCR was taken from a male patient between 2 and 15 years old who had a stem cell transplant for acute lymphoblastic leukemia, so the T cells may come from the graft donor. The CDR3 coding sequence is TGTGCCAGCAGTTTATCTGGGCTGGGCACTGAAGCTTTCTTT. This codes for CASSLSGLGTEAFF.